At least ten counts were recorded for the clone carrying this T cell receptor (beta chain). Its antigen is not identified. Germline lookup yields CDR1 SGHTS and CDR2 YDEGEE. The germline V and J ends were trimmed by 3 bases and 7 bases, with 16 bases remaining between them. The CDR3 is 14 residues long. The cDNA was generated through 5'RACE incorporating 10-nucleotide random UMIs. MiXCR, applied by TCRdb to the 5' RACE reads, yields one record per CDR3 protein. This table holds almost 30,000 distinct CDR3 sequences, 12% found once. The unsorted libraries were generated from a total of 2 million PBMCs, which had been stored in RNAlater at -80 C. These data belong to a study of neurological immune-mediated disorders. Regarding the study as a whole: HTLV-1-associated myelopathy had the most TCR clonal expansion, while multiple sclerosis had the least, a level that fell below healthy controls.

The sequence came from a woman between 55 and 75 years old in good health. The rearrangement uses TRBV5-8 and TRBJ1-1, with D tentatively TRBD1 (5 bases). The sample was PBMCs. CDR3 DNA sequence: TGTGCCAGCAGCTCCCTGGGGCAGGCAAATGAAGCTTTCTTT. It specifies CASSSLGQANEAFF.